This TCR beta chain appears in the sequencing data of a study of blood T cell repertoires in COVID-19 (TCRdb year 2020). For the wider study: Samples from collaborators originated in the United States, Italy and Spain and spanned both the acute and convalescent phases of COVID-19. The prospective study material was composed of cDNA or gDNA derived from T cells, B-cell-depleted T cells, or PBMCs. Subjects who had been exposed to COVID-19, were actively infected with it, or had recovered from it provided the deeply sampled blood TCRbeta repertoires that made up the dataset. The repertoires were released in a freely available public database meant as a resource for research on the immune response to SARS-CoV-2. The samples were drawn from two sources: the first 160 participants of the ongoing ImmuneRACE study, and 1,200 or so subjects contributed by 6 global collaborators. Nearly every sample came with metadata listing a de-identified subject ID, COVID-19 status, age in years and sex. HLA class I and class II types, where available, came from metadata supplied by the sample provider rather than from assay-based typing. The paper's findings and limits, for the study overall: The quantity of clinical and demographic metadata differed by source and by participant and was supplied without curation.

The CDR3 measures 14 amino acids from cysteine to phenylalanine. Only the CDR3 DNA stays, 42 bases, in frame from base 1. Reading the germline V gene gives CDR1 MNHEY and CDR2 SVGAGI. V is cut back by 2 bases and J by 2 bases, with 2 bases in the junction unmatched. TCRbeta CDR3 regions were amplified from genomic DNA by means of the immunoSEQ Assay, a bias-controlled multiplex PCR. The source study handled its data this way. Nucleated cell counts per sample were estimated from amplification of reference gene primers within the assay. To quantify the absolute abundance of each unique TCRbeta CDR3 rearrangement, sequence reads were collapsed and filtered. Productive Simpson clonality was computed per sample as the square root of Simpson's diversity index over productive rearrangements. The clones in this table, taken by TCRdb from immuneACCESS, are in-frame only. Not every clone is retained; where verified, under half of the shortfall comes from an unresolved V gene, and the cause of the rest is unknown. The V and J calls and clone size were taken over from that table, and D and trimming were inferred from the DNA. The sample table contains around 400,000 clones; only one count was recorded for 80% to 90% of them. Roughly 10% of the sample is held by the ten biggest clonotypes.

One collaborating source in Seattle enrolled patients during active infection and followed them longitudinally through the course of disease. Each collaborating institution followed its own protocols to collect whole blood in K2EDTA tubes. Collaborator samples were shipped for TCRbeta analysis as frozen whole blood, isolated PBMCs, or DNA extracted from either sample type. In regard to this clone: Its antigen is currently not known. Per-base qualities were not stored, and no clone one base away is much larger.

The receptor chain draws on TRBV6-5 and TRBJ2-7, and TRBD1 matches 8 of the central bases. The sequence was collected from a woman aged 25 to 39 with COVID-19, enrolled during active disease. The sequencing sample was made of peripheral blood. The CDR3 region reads CASSYDRGPYEQYF. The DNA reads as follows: TGTGCCAGCAGTTACGACAGGGGCCCCTACGAGCAGTACTTC.